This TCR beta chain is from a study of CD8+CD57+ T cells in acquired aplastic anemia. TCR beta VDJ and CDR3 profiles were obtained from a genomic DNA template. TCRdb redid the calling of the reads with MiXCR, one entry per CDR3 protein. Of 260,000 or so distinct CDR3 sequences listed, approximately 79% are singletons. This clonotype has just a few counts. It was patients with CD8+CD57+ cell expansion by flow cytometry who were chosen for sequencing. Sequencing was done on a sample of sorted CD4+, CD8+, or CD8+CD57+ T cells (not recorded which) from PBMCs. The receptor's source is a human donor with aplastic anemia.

CDR3 sequence: CASSSDLTGGETQYF. CDR3 in DNA: TGTGCCAGCAGCTCTGATCTGACAGGGGGAGAGACCCAGTACTTC. The chain has TRBV11-3 and TRBJ2-5; 9 bases line up with TRBD1. Trimming at V came to 4 bases and at J to 4 bases, leaving 7 bases not matched to a gene. From germline, CDR1 is SGHNT and CDR2 YENEEA. The CDR3 extends over 15 amino acids.